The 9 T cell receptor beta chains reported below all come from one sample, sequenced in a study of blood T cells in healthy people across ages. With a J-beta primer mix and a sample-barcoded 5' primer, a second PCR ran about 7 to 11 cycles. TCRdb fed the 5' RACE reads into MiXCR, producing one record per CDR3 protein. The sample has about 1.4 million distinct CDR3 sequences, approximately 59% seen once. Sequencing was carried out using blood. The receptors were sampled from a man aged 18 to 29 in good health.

The CDR3 sequence: CASSPSGQGGYEQYF. For the CDR3, the DNA is TGTGCCAGCTCACCATCGGGACAGGGCGGCTACGAGCAGTACTTC. The V call is TRBV18, the J call TRBJ2-7, with 9 bases fitting TRBD1. Germline values: CDR1 KGHSH, CDR2 LQKENI. V shed 2 bases and J 3 bases; nucleotides not matched to a gene: 5. This CDR3 spans 15 amino acids.

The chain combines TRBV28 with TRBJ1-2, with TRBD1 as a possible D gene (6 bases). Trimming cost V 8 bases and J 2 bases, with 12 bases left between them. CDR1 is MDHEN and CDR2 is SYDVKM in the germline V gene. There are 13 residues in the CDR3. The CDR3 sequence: CASQGGPNYGYTF. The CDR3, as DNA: TGTGCCAGCCAAGGGGGGCCGAACTATGGCTACACCTTC.

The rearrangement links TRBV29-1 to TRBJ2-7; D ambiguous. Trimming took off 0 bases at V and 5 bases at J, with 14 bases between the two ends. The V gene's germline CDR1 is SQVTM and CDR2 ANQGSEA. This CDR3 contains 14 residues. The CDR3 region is CSVEDGRRANEQYF. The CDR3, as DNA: TGCAGCGTTGAAGATGGGCGGAGAGCCAACGAGCAGTACTTC.

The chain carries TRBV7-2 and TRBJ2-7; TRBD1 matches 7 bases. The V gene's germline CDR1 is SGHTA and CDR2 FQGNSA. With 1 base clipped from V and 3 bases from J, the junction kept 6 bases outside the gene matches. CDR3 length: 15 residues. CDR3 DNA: TGTGCCAGCAGCTTAGGGGACAGACCAAACTACGAGCAGTACTTC. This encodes CASSLGDRPNYEQYF.

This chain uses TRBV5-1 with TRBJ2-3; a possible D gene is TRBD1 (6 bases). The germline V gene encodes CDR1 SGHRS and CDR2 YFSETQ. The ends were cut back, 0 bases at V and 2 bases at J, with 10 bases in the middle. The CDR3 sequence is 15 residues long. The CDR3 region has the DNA TGCGCCAGCAGCTTGGCCGACAGGTCCACAGATACGCAGTATTTT. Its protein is CASSLADRSTDTQYF.

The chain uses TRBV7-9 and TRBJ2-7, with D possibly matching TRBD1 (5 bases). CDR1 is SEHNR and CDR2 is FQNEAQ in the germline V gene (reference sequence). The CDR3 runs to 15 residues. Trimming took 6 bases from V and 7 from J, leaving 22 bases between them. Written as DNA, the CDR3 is TGTGCCAGCAGTAGGGGTGAGAGAACGGCCTGGGAGCAGTACTTC. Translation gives CASSRGERTAWEQYF.

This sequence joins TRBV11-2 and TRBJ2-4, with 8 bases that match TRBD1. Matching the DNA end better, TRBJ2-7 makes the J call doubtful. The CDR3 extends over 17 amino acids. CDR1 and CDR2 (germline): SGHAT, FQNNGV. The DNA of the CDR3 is TGTGCCAGCAGCGTGAACTTGGGGGGACAGGTCCCCTACGAGCAGTACTTC. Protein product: CASSVNLGGQVPYEQYF.

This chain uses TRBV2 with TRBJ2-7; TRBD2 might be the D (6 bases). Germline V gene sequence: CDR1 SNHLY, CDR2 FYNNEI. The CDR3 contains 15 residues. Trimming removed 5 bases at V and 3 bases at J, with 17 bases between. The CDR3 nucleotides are TGTGCCAGCAGTAAAACCGATAGCGGAATCTACGAGCAGTACTTC. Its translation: CASSKTDSGIYEQYF.

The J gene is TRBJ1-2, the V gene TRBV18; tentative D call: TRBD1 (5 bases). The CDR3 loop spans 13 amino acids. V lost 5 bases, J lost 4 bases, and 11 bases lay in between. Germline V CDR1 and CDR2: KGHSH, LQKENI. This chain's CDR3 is CASSMTDSYGYTF. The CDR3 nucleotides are TGTGCCAGCTCAATGACAGACTCCTATGGCTACACCTTC.